Listed here are 21 T cell receptor beta chains from one sample, sequenced in a study of blood T cell repertoires in COVID-19. TCRdb's table, derived via immunoSEQ multiplex PCR, lists solely in-frame clones and lacks some. Of roughly 300,000 clones in the sample, more than 70% were seen once. Input material: peripheral blood. The source of these receptors is a woman in her fifties or sixties with acute or convalescent COVID-19.

The J gene is TRBJ2-7, the V gene TRBV27, with 7 bases that match TRBD1. V shed 3 bases and J 6 bases; nucleotides not matched to a gene: 5. CDR1 is MNHEY and CDR2 is SMNVEV in the germline V gene (reference sequence). The length of the CDR3 is 13 residues. The CDR3 sequence: CASSFDRVSEQYF. CDR3 nucleotides: TGTGCCAGCAGTTTCGACAGGGTCAGCGAGCAGTACTTC.

The chain combines TRBV6-5 with TRBJ1-1, with 10 bases matching TRBD1. Trimming at V came to 9 bases and at J to 7 bases, leaving 8 bases not matched to a gene. The germline CDR1 and CDR2 sequences are MNHEY and SVGAGI. This CDR3 has 13 residues. The CDR3 protein is CASRTGGNVEAFF. Here the CDR3 DNA reads TGTGCCAGTAGGACAGGGGGAAACGTTGAAGCTTTCTTT.

The chain employs TRBV5-1 and TRBJ2-1, with 11 nucleotides matching TRBD1. With V trimmed by 5 bases and J by 8 bases, 9 bases remained unmatched. The length of the CDR3 is 15 residues. In germline, CDR1 is SGHRS, CDR2 YFSETQ. The CDR3 region has the DNA TGCGCCAGCAGTCGGGAGGACAGGGGGCAGGATGAGCAGTTCTTC. It encodes CASSREDRGQDEQFF.

This chain links TRBV4-1 with TRBJ2-1; TRBD2 matches 8 bases. This CDR3 comprises 17 residues. Per germline, CDR1 MGHRA and CDR2 YSYEKL. Trimming removed 2 bases from V and 4 bases from J; junction bases left unmatched: 10. CDR3: CASSQRPPGLGYNEQFF. The CDR3 DNA reads as TGCGCCAGCAGCCAAAGGCCTCCGGGACTAGGGTACAATGAGCAGTTCTTC.

The chain recombines TRBV7-3 with TRBJ2-7; a possible D gene is TRBD1 (6 bases). This CDR3 comprises 13 residues. Germline CDR1 SGHTA, CDR2 FQGTGA. Deletions cut 3 bases from V and 9 bases from J, with 15 bases between. DNA for the CDR3: TGTGCCAGCAGCTTTACCACAAGGGACACGCAGTACTTC. It encodes CASSFTTRDTQYF.

The gene calls are TRBV7-2 and TRBJ2-3, with D uncertain. CDR1 is SGHTA and CDR2 is FQGNSA in the germline V gene. The CDR3 is 13 residues long. The V end was cut by 3 bases, the J end by 1 base, with 5 bases between. CDR3 sequence: CASSFQGTDTQYF. In DNA form, the CDR3 reads TGTGCCAGCAGCTTCCAGGGCACAGATACGCAGTATTTT.

The genes are TRBV27 and TRBJ1-6; TRBD1 matches 8 bases. There are 19 residues in the CDR3. V lost 0 bases and J lost 0; bases outside the gene matches: 7. Germline assignment: CDR1 MNHEY and CDR2 SMNVEV (reference sequence). The CDR3 region is CASSLSASGQDSYNSPLHF. The CDR3, as DNA: TGTGCCAGCAGTTTATCGGCCTCGGGACAGGACTCCTATAATTCACCCCTCCACTTT.

This sequence joins TRBV5-3 and TRBJ2-1; 7 bases map to TRBD2. TRBV5-3 is treated as an ORF (open reading frame) with a function not yet certain. The CDR3 runs to 16 residues. Unmatched junction bases numbered 10, after V lost 4 bases and J lost 3 bases. CDR3 protein: CARSGSAAGVYNEQFF. CDR3 in DNA: TGTGCCAGAAGCGGATCAGCGGCGGGAGTCTACAATGAGCAGTTCTTC.

V usage is TRBV19 and J usage is TRBJ1-6, with 7 nucleotides matching TRBD1. This CDR3 spans 15 amino acids. Germline V lookup: CDR1 LNHDA, CDR2 SQIVND (reference sequence). Trimming removed 6 bases from V and 8 bases from J; junction bases left unmatched: 10. CDR3 sequence reads: CASRRQGANDSPLHF. CDR3 DNA: TGTGCCAGTAGAAGACAGGGCGCAAATGATTCACCCCTCCACTTT.

The chain is built from TRBV11-2 and TRBJ2-5; a possible D gene is TRBD2 (5 bases). The CDR3 length is 16 residues. V was cut by 1 base and J by 0 bases, with 12 bases left in between. Germline assignment: CDR1 SGHAT and CDR2 FQNNGV. The CDR3 bases are TGTGCCAGCAGCTTAGGTGTGACTACTTACCAAGAGACCCAGTACTTC. Protein sequence: CASSLGVTTYQETQYF. The full variable domain, with the rest looked up from reference TRBV11-2 and TRBJ2-5, is EAGVAQSPRYKIIEKRQSVAFWCNPISGHATLYWYQQILGQGPKLLIQFQNNGVVDDSQLPKDRFSAERLKGVDSTLKIQPAKLEDSAVYLCASSLGVTTYQETQYFGPGTRLLVL.

This clone was found once. V is TRBV6-5 and J is TRBJ2-5; the D gene is possibly TRBD1 (5 bases). The CDR3 has 13 residues. V lost 7 bases and J lost 4, with 13 bases in between. In germline, CDR1 is MNHEY, CDR2 SVGAGI. CDR3 coding DNA: TGTGCCAGCACCCAGACTGGGGCAGAGACCCAGTACTTC. Protein: CASTQTGAETQYF.

The table lists this clone with a count of one. The chain recombines TRBV28 with TRBJ2-7; TRBD2 aligns across 10 bases. The germline CDR1 and CDR2 sequences are MDHEN and SYDVKM. CDR3 length equals 16 residues. V was clipped by 8 bases and J by 7 bases; unmatched bases: 17. CDR3 DNA sequence: TGTGCCAGCGGCTCCCCCGGGGCTAGCGGGAGTAGTGAGCAGTACTTC. Encoded protein: CASGSPGASGSSEQYF.

The chain uses TRBV28 and TRBJ2-7, with 15 positions matching TRBD2. The CDR3 is made up of 17 amino acids. With V trimmed by 5 bases and J by 7 bases, 12 bases remained unmatched. Germline CDR1 is MDHEN and CDR2 is SYDVKM. The CDR3 region has the DNA TGTGCCAGCAGTACCCCACCGGGACTAGCGGGAGGTCGGGAGCAGTACTTC. Amino acid sequence: CASSTPPGLAGGREQYF.

The V call is TRBV4-3, the J call TRBJ2-5, with 9 bases that match TRBD2. CDR1 and CDR2 (germline): LGHNA, YSLEER. The CDR3 is 18 residues long. J gave up 4 bases and V 1 base, and 13 bases lay outside the gene matches. CDR3: CASSQGTSGGRARETQYF. In nucleotides, the CDR3 is TGCGCCAGCAGCCAAGGGACGTCAGGCGGGAGGGCCCGAGAGACCCAGTACTTC.

The chain combines TRBV27 with TRBJ1-5, with 8 positions matching TRBD1. The CDR3 is made up of 16 amino acids. Looked up from germline, CDR1 is MNHEY and CDR2 is SMNVEV (reference sequence). The ends lost 6 bases at V and 1 base at J; junction bases unmatched: 8. The CDR3 protein is CASRETGDSSNQPQHF. CDR3 DNA sequence: TGTGCCAGCAGGGAGACAGGGGACTCAAGCAATCAGCCCCAGCATTTT.

The chain joins TRBV7-8 to TRBJ1-1; D is unclear. CDR1 is SGHVS, CDR2 FQNEAQ, per germline. V dropped 2 bases and J dropped 1 base, with 8 bases sitting between them. The CDR3 spans 14 residues. Here the CDR3 DNA reads TGTGCCAGCAGCTTACTTGACACGAACACTGAAGCTTTCTTT. It specifies CASSLLDTNTEAFF.

The chain is built from TRBV2 and TRBJ2-1; 11 nucleotides align to TRBD2. The junction had 8 bases not matched to a gene; V was cut back by 8 bases and J by 5 bases. The CDR3 covers 15 residues. Germline V gene sequence: CDR1 SNHLY, CDR2 FYNNEI. CDR3 sequence reads: CASAASGRNNNEQFF. The DNA of the CDR3 is TGTGCCAGCGCGGCTAGCGGGAGGAACAACAATGAGCAGTTCTTC.

The chain is built from TRBV12-5 and TRBJ2-7; 10 positions agree with TRBD2. The V and J ends lost 7 bases and 6 bases, in that order; junction bases with no gene match: 12. The CDR3 sequence is 15 residues long. Germline V gene lookup returns CDR1 LGHNT and CDR2 FRNRAP. The CDR3 reads CASAIAGGPPLEQYF. CDR3 coding DNA: TGTGCTAGTGCTATAGCGGGAGGCCCTCCCCTCGAGCAGTACTTC. Looking up the rest from reference TRBV12-5 and TRBJ2-7 gives the full variable domain: DARVTQTPRHKVTEMGQEVTMRCQPILGHNTVFWYRQTMMQGLELLAYFRNRAPLDDSGMPKDRFSAEMPDATLATLKIQPSEPRDSAVYFCASAIAGGPPLEQYFGPGTRLTVT.

The V call is TRBV28, the J call TRBJ2-7, with 10 bases identical to TRBD1. J was trimmed by 2 bases and V by 6 bases; bases with no gene match: 7. Germline loops: CDR1 MDHEN, CDR2 SYDVKM. CDR3 length: 15 amino acids. The DNA of the CDR3 is TGTGCCAGCAGCACCCCCGGGACAGGGGCCTACGAGCAGTACTTC. Protein sequence: CASSTPGTGAYEQYF.

The rearrangement joins TRBV10-3 to TRBJ2-7, with TRBD1 identical over 10 bases. Per germline, CDR1 ENHRY and CDR2 SYGVKD. CDR3 length: 16 amino acids. V was clipped by 8 bases and J by 0 bases; unmatched bases: 10. This chain's CDR3 is CAILDRGMSSSYEQYF. The CDR3 DNA reads TGTGCCATCTTGGACAGGGGGATGTCAAGCTCCTACGAGCAGTACTTC.

Remarks on this clone: Mismatch with germline at one junction end may stem from a read error. The V and J genes are TRBV24-1 and TRBJ2-7; 8 nucleotides match TRBD2. The CDR3 contains 14 residues. Germline values: CDR1 KGHDR, CDR2 SFDVKD. As DNA, the CDR3 is TGTGCAACCAGTCGTTCCGGGGGGGACTACGAGCAGTACTTC. Translation: CATSRSGGDYEQYF.